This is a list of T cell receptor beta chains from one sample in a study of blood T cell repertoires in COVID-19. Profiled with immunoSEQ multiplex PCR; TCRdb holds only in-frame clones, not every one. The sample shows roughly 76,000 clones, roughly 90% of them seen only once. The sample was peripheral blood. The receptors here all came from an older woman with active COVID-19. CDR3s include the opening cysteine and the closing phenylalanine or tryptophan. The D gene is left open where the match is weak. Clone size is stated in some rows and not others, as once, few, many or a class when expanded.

TGTGCCTGGTTAACTGAAGCTTTCTTT	CAWLTEAFF	TRBV30	TRBJ1-1	-	-
TGTGCCAGCAGCGCGAACCGGGGAAACACCATATATTTT	CASSANRGNTIYF	TRBV7-2	TRBJ1-3	-	-
TGTGCCAGCAGCTTGAAAGAGACAGGGAACACCGGGGAGCTGTTTTTT	CASSLKETGNTGELFF	TRBV5-6	TRBJ2-2	-	once
TGTGCCAGCAGTTTAAGGGGGTCCAGGGGATCTGAAGCTTTCTTT	CASSLRGSRGSEAFF	TRBV28	TRBJ1-1	-	-
TGTGCCAGCAGCTTGGTTTCACATGAAGCTTTCTTT	CASSLVSHEAFF	TRBV5-6	TRBJ1-1	-	-
TGTGCCAGCAGCTCCCGCGGGAGTAACACCGGGGAGCTGTTTTTT	CASSSRGSNTGELFF	TRBV7-2	TRBJ2-2	TRBD2	-
TGTGCCAGCAGTTCCCCGACTTTACCCTACGAGCAGTACTTC	CASSSPTLPYEQYF	TRBV28	TRBJ2-7	-	-
TGTGCCAGCACCCCAAGTAGTGTAGCGGGAGCATACAATGAGCAGTTCTTC	CASTPSSVAGAYNEQFF	TRBV3-1/TRBV3-2	TRBJ2-1	TRBD2	once
TGTGCCAGCAGCCACTCCGCCGGGACAGGGAATGAAAAACTGTTTTTT	CASSHSAGTGNEKLFF	TRBV4-2	TRBJ1-4	TRBD1	once
TGTGCCAGCAGGTTTTTGGGCCCTGAAGCTTTCTTT	CASRFLGPEAFF	TRBV5-8	TRBJ1-1	-	-
TGCGCCAGCAGCTTTGTCCAGGGGGACGCCGGGGAGCTGTTTTTT	CASSFVQGDAGELFF	TRBV5-1	TRBJ2-2	TRBD1	-
TGTGCCAGCAGCTTAGTGGCGGGGTCAAGTGGAGAAAAACTGTTTTTT	CASSLVAGSSGEKLFF	TRBV13	TRBJ1-4	-	-
TGTGCCAGCAAAATACAGGCTGCTAGCACAGATACGCAGTATTTT	CASKIQAASTDTQYF	TRBV6-4	TRBJ2-3	-	-
TGTGCCAGCAGTTCGGTCACCGGGGAGCTGTTTTTT	CASSSVTGELFF	TRBV28	TRBJ2-2	-	-
TGTGCCGGAACCCAACGCCTCAGGGGAGGGGTAAACACTGAAGCTTTCTTT	CAGTQRLRGGVNTEAFF	TRBV11-2	TRBJ1-1	-	-
TGTGCCAGCAGCCCCGGGGAGGCAGGGTGGCCTGAAGCTTTCTTT	CASSPGEAGWPEAFF	TRBV21-1	TRBJ1-1	-	-
TGTGCCAGCAGTGAGGGACAGGGCAGAAGAGAGACCCAGTACTTC	CASSEGQGRRETQYF	TRBV2	TRBJ2-5	TRBD1	-
TGTGCCAGCAGCTTAGCCACGGACAGTCACGCGTACTTC	CASSLATDSHAYF	TRBV7-9	TRBJ2-7	-	-
TGTGCCAGTAGTATCTCCCCCGGTCAGGGGATTTCCGAGCAGTACTTC	CASSISPGQGISEQYF	TRBV19	TRBJ2-7	-	-